This T cell receptor beta chain was observed in a study of breast tumors, draining lymph nodes, adjacent tissues. Notes on the study in general: Tumor TCR diversity was below lymph nodes but above nontumor tissue. Luminal-like breast cancer showed significantly higher tumor–nontumor repertoire similarity than basal-like.

As regards this clonotype: Its antigen is not identified.

One entry per CDR3 protein, called by TCRdb with MiXCR from the multiplex PCR reads. The sample holds some 21,000 distinct CDR3 sequences, about half seen once. Germline V gives CDR1 KGHDR, CDR2 SFDVKD. The CDR3 has 13 residues. V shed 5 bases and J shed 0 bases, with 4 bases lying between them. The chain has TRBV24-1 and TRBJ1-5; D remains ambiguous. Sequenced: breast tumor tissue. This clonotype was obtained from a female donor with breast cancer. Some clones in this sample may be carry-over from other donors' samples. Written as DNA, the CDR3 is TGTGCCACCAGTGCGGATAGCAATCAGCCCCAGCATTTT. Its translation: CATSADSNQPQHF.